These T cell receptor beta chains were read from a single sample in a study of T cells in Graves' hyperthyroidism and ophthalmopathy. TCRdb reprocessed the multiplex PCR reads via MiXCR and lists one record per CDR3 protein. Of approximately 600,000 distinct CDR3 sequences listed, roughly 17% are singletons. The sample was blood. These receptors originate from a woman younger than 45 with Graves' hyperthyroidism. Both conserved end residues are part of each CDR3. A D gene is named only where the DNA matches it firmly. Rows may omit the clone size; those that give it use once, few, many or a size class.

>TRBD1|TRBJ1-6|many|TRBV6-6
TGTGCCAGCAGTTACTCCGGGACAGGGTATTCACCCCTCCACTTT
CASSYSGTGYSPLHF
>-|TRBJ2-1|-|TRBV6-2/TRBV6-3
TGTGCCAGTCGGACCTTGGGCAATGAGCAGTTCTTC
CASRTLGNEQFF
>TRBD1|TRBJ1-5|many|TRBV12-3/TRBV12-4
TGTGCCAGCAGTTTAGGGGACAGTTTCAATCAGCCCCAGCATTTT
CASSLGDSFNQPQHF
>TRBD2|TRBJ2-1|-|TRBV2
TGTGCCAGCAGCCGGGAGGGCCCCAATTTGTTCTTC
CASSREGPNLFF
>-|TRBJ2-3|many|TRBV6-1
TGTGCCAGCAGGCCTGCCCCGACTGGAACAGATACGCAGTATTTT
CASRPAPTGTDTQYF
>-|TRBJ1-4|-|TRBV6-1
TGTGCCAGCAGTGAAATAACCCATGATGGTGAAAAACTGTTTTTT
CASSEITHDGEKLFF
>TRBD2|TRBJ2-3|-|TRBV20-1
TGCAGTGCTAGGTGGTACGGGAGGGGCACAGATACGCAGTATTTT
CSARWYGRGTDTQYF
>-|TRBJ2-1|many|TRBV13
TGTGCCAGCAGCTTATCCGCTCTAGCGCAACGATACAATGAGCAGTTCTTC
CASSLSALAQRYNEQFF
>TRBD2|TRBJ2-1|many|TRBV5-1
TGCGCCAGCAGCTTGACTGGGACTAGCAGCCATGAGCAGTTCTTC
CASSLTGTSSHEQFF
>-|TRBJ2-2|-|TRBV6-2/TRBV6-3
TGTGCCAGCAGCACCGGGAGTTCGGACACCGGGGAGCTGTTTTTT
CASSTGSSDTGELFF
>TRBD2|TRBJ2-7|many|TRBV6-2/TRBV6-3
TGTGCCAGCAGCTCAGCGGGAGCAATCTCCTACGAGCAGTACTTC
CASSSAGAISYEQYF
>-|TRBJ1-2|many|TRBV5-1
TGTGCCAGCAGTTTAGCAGGGGATGGCTACACCTTC
CASSLAGDGYTF
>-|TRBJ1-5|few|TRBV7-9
TGTGCCAGCAGCGAGGGGTATGGAAGCAATCAGCCCCAGCATTTT
CASSEGYGSNQPQHF
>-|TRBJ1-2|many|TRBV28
TGTGCCAGCAGTTTATTAACAGATACTGGCTATGGCTACACCTTC
CASSLLTDTGYGYTF
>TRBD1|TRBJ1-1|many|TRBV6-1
TGTGCCAGCAGTAAGACAGGGGGCACTGAAGCTTTCTTT
CASSKTGGTEAFF
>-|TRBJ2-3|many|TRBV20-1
TGCAGTGCTAGAGATGACAGTGATATGAGCACAGATACGCAGTATTTT
CSARDDSDMSTDTQYF
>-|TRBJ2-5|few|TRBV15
TGTGCCACCAGCGGGGAGGTGGTGGAGACCCAGTACTTC
CATSGEVVETQYF
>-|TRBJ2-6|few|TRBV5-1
TGCGCCAGCAGCTTGTCGGGGGACGGGGCCAACGTCCTGACTTTC
CASSLSGDGANVLTF
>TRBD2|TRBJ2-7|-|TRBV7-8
TGTGCCAGCAGCCGTCCACTAGCGGGTACCTACGAGCAGTACTTC
CASSRPLAGTYEQYF
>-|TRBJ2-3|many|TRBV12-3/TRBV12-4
TGTGCCAGCAGTATCGACAAGACCACAGATACGCAGTATTTT
CASSIDKTTDTQYF
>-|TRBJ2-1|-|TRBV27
TGTGCCAGCAGGCCTTCTCGGGGGAGGAATGACAATGAGCAGTTCTTC
CASRPSRGRNDNEQFF
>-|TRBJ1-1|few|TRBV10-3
TGTGCCATCAGTGAGTCAGTCCGATTAGGTCGGACTGAAGCTTCCTTT
CAISESVRLGRTEASF
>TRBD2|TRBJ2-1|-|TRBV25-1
TGTGCCAGCAGTGAAGGGGAACATCCGGGACTAGCGGGAAGGGGGGAGTTTTACAATGAGCAGTTCTTC
CASSEGEHPGLAGRGEFYNEQFF
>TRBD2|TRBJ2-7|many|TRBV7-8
TGTGCCAGCAGCATGACTAGCGGGAGTTCTCCTGAGTACGAGCAGTACTTC
CASSMTSGSSPEYEQYF